The 12 T cell receptor beta chains reported below all come from one sample, sequenced in a study of T-cell memory formation after mild COVID-19 (dated by TCRdb to about 2021). The library was obtained by 5' RACE. The instrument was an Illumina NovaSeq 6000. The public reads were reanalyzed by TCRdb: fastp trimming at Q25, MiXCR alignment, in-frame beta chains only. CDR3 protein sequences are deduplicated, and each keeps its most common genes and DNA. This sample comprises about 350,000 distinct CDR3 sequences, roughly 13% of them detected only once. In total, the top ten clones hold 20% to 25% of the sample. Source material: PBMCs or a T cell subset sorted from them (not recorded which). The receptor set was obtained from a man between 18 and 29 years old who had mild COVID-19 (a few samples of this study predate the infection). The sample titles of this study are shuffled in the database, so cell type and time point are left out; the donor was told from shared clones.

This clonotype was observed a handful of times. The chain joins TRBV11-2 to TRBJ2-5, with 10 bases that match TRBD1. Germline trimming cut 5 bases from V and 4 bases from J; bases unmatched to any gene: 10. The CDR3 totals 16 residues. The germline CDR1 and CDR2 sequences are SGHAT and FQNNGV. The CDR3 coding sequence is TGTGCCAGCAGCCAAACCGGGACAGGGGAGAGAGAGACCCAGTACTTC. Amino acid sequence: CASSQTGTGERETQYF. Combining the CDR3 with reference TRBV11-2 and TRBJ2-5 gives the whole variable domain EAGVAQSPRYKIIEKRQSVAFWCNPISGHATLYWYQQILGQGPKLLIQFQNNGVVDDSQLPKDRFSAERLKGVDSTLKIQPAKLEDSAVYLCASSQTGTGERETQYFGPGTRLLVL.

The chain links TRBV5-1 to TRBJ2-7; TRBD2 agrees at 13 bases. Trimming took 0 bases from V and 4 from J; bases not matched to a gene: 4. The germline V gene has CDR1 SGHRS and CDR2 YFSETQ. The CDR3 sequence is 16 residues long. CDR3 DNA: TGCGCCAGCAGCTTGGGACTAGCGGGGGGAAGGTACGAGCAGTACTTC. It encodes CASSLGLAGGRYEQYF.

This chain uses TRBV18 with TRBJ2-7; D may be TRBD1 or TRBD2 (6 bases each). Germline V CDR1 and CDR2: KGHSH, LQKENI. The CDR3 length is 13 residues. Trimming shortened V by 5 bases and J by 8 bases, and 16 bases separated the two germline ends. The chain's CDR3 is CASSGEQGGKQYV. The CDR3 bases are TGTGCCAGCTCAGGAGAACAGGGAGGAAAGCAGTACGTC.

This clonotype was seen at least ten times. The chain couples TRBV4-1 to TRBJ2-3; D remains unclear. Germline V gene data show CDR1 as MGHRA and CDR2 as YSYEKL. The ends were cut back, 4 bases at V and 1 base at J, with 12 bases in the middle. This CDR3 comprises 15 residues. The CDR3 DNA sequence: TGCGCCAGCAGCCCGAGGTGGGTGGGCACAGATACGCAGTATTTT. This translates into CASSPRWVGTDTQYF.

The chain couples TRBV4-1 to TRBJ2-3; TRBD2 is a possible D gene (6 bases). V shed 1 base and J shed 4 bases, with 12 bases lying between them. From germline, CDR1 is MGHRA and CDR2 YSYEKL. The CDR3 loop spans 15 amino acids. CDR3: CASSQVGGSPDTQYF. The CDR3 DNA reads as TGCGCCAGCAGCCAAGTTGGGGGGAGCCCAGATACGCAGTATTTT.

V and J are TRBV29-1 and TRBJ2-6, with D unresolved. The CDR3 is 16 amino acids. Trimming pared 0 bases from V and 1 base from J, leaving 10 bases between. Germline-derived CDR1 and CDR2 are SQVTM and ANQGSEA. The CDR3 loop is CSVEDVVKSGANVLTF. As DNA, the CDR3 is TGCAGCGTTGAAGATGTCGTTAAGTCTGGGGCCAACGTCCTGACTTTC.

This clonotype was counted between two and nine times. V and J are TRBV7-9 and TRBJ2-5; 8 nucleotides match TRBD1. The germline V gene has CDR1 SEHNR and CDR2 FQNEAQ (reference sequence). Trimming took 6 bases from V and 5 from J; bases not matched to a gene: 11. There are 15 residues in the CDR3. The CDR3 protein is CASSRDRWGSETQYF. CDR3 bases: TGTGCCAGCAGTAGGGACAGGTGGGGTTCGGAGACCCAGTACTTC.

The chain links TRBV11-2 to TRBJ2-7; 10 nucleotides agree with TRBD2. V shed 8 bases and J 3 bases; nucleotides not matched to a gene: 7. The CDR3 is 14 amino acids. Germline V gene lookup returns CDR1 SGHAT and CDR2 FQNNGV. The CDR3 loop is CASWSGGVRYEQYF. The CDR3 bases are TGTGCCAGCTGGAGCGGGGGGGTACGCTACGAGCAGTACTTC.

The sample holds a few counts of this clonotype. CDR3 region: CASSYSRGKAHEQYF. In DNA, the CDR3 is TGTGCCAGCAGTTACTCCCGGGGTAAGGCCCACGAGCAGTACTTC. The chain links TRBV6-5 to TRBJ2-7, with a weak D call TRBD2 (5 bases). This CDR3 comprises 15 residues. Trimming pared 0 bases from V and 5 bases from J, leaving 14 bases between. The V gene's germline CDR1 is MNHEY and CDR2 SVGAGI.

CDR3 in amino acids: CASSHRNGPYEQYF. The CDR3 coding sequence is TGCGCCAGCAGCCATCGGAACGGCCCCTACGAGCAGTACTTC. The chain combines TRBV4-1 with TRBJ2-7; D is uncertain. V was trimmed by 3 bases and J by 2 bases, leaving 11 bases between them. This CDR3 region has 14 residues. The germline V gene has CDR1 MGHRA and CDR2 YSYEKL.

In regard to this clonotype: The conserved phenylalanine or tryptophan is not found at the CDR3 terminus, so this likely reflects a read error. The J gene is TRBJ2-1, the V gene TRBV6-5; TRBD1 matches at 7 bases. V lost 0 bases and J lost 6; bases outside the gene matches: 2. This CDR3 is built from 14 residues. CDR1 is MNHEY, CDR2 SVGAGI, per germline. CDR3: CASSYSGTVNEQFL. In DNA, the CDR3 is TGTGCCAGCAGTTACTCCGGGACAGTCAATGAGCAGTTCTTA.

This rearrangement joins TRBV10-2 to TRBJ2-3, with 11 bases fitting TRBD2. The CDR3 consists of 15 residues. Germline CDR1 WSHSY, CDR2 SAAADI. V trimming: 2 bases; J trimming: 4 bases; junction bases outside the gene matches: 2. The CDR3: CASSEPSGGPDTQYF. CDR3 nucleotide sequence: TGCGCCAGCAGTGAGCCTAGCGGGGGGCCAGATACGCAGTATTTT.